This T cell receptor beta chain came from a study of T cell responses to AZD1222 COVID-19 vaccine. Whole-study findings and limits: It was only after the peak T cell response that any repertoires were sampled. CD4 TCRs covered the whole spike, strongest at regions 160-218 and 743-854.

This CDR3 contains 14 residues. Per the germline V gene, CDR1 is MGHRA and CDR2 is YSYEKL. Trimming took 0 bases from V and 4 from J, leaving 6 bases between them. Of note for this clone: Its antigen is undetermined.

Only in-frame clones appear in the TCRdb table, and some are missing; sequencing was by immunoSEQ multiplex PCR. The sample shows 130,000 or so clones, roughly nine tenths of them seen only once. The source is an adult who received the AZD1222 COVID-19 vaccine. Specimen: peripheral blood, collected 28 days after the second AZD1222 dose. The chain combines TRBV4-1 with TRBJ2-2; D not certain. DNA of the CDR3: TGCGCCAGCAGCCAAGATCCCCGCACCGGGGAGCTGTTTTTT. Encoded protein: CASSQDPRTGELFF.